What follows are 18 T cell receptor beta chains derived from one specimen sequenced in a study of response to subunit inactivated influenza vaccine. TCRdb fed the RT-PCR reads into MiXCR, producing one record per CDR3 protein. In the table there are 650,000 to 800,000 distinct CDR3 sequences, 11% to 15% of which are singletons. The sequencing used PBMCs from blood, collected roughly 2 weeks before vaccination. Every receptor here comes from a middle-aged man who received an inactivated influenza vaccine.

V gene TRBV30 combines with J gene TRBJ2-2, with unresolved D. The CDR3 is made up of 15 amino acids. Looked up from germline, CDR1 is GTSNPN and CDR2 is SVGIG (reference sequence). V lost 0 bases and J 5 bases, leaving 13 bases between the germline ends. In nucleotides, the CDR3 is TGTGCCTGGAGTGTACGCCTAGGGAATACCGGGGAGCTGTTTTTT. The encoded protein is CAWSVRLGNTGELFF.

This sequence joins TRBV5-1 and TRBJ2-7; a weak D match, TRBD1 (5 bases). CDR1 is SGHRS and CDR2 is YFSETQ in the germline V gene. CDR3 size: 14 residues. Trimming took off 4 bases at V and 2 bases at J, with 13 bases between the two ends. The CDR3 reads CASSPGHGAYEQYF. CDR3 coding DNA: TGCGCCAGCAGCCCTGGACACGGAGCCTACGAGCAGTACTTC.

The chain uses TRBV4-3 and TRBJ2-5, with TRBD2 matching over 9 bases. Per germline, CDR1 LGHNA and CDR2 YSLEER. V lost 1 base, J lost 9 bases, and 9 bases stayed unmatched. The CDR3 totals 15 residues. The CDR3 reads CASSQGAAGGSPQYF. The CDR3 nucleotides read TGCGCCAGCAGCCAAGGGGCAGCGGGGGGTTCGCCCCAGTACTTC.

The sample holds a few counts of this clonotype. One base away lies a much larger clone, so this may be a sequencing read error. This chain links TRBV11-2 with TRBJ2-7; possibly TRBD1 for D (6 bases). CDR1 is SGHAT, CDR2 FQNNGV, per germline. Trimming left V 4 bases short and J 0 bases short, with 22 bases between. The CDR3 loop spans 18 amino acids. CDR3 DNA: TGTGCCAGCAGCTCCTTCCTTTCAATAAGGGGGAGCTCCTACGAGCAGTACTTC. Translation gives CASSSFLSIRGSSYEQYF.

This clonotype was seen repeatedly, ten times or more. The V call is TRBV5-1, the J call TRBJ1-1; perhaps TRBD1 as D (5 bases). Trimming shortened V by 0 bases and J by 5 bases, and 14 bases separated the two germline ends. CDR3 size: 15 residues. The germline V gene encodes CDR1 SGHRS and CDR2 YFSETQ. The CDR3, as DNA: TGCGCCAGCAGCTTGGAAGGGACCACGGGGACTGAAGCTTTCTTT. Translated, it gives CASSLEGTTGTEAFF.

Only a few counts were recorded for this clonotype. The chain combines TRBV20-1 with TRBJ1-5; tentative D call: TRBD1 (5 bases). The V end lost 3 bases, the J end lost 3 bases, and 12 bases lay between the germline ends. This CDR3 region has 14 residues. Germline-derived CDR1 and CDR2 are DFQATT and SNEGSKA (reference sequence). CDR3 nucleotide sequence: TGCAGTGCTAGGGGAGGACACCCCAATCAGCCCCAGCATTTT. Translation gives CSARGGHPNQPQHF.

This rearrangement joins TRBV7-8 to TRBJ2-1; TRBD2 aligns across 13 bases. The CDR3 is made up of 19 amino acids. Trimming removed 5 bases from V and 0 bases from J; junction bases left unmatched: 10. Germline loops: CDR1 SGHVS, CDR2 FQNEAQ. CDR3 in amino acids: CASSLRTSGGSSSYNEQFF. The CDR3 DNA sequence: TGTGCCAGCAGCCTAAGGACTAGCGGGGGTTCCAGCTCCTACAATGAGCAGTTCTTC.

J is TRBJ1-5 and V is TRBV12-3 or TRBV12-4; D may be TRBD1 (6 bases). Between the trimmed V and J ends, which lost 3 bases and 3 bases, there was a span of 12 bases. The CDR3 spans 15 residues. The CDR3 coding sequence is TGTGCCAGCAGTTTGCAGGGGCTGAACAATCAGCCCCAGCATTTT. Translated: CASSLQGLNNQPQHF.

The rearrangement joins TRBV6-5 to TRBJ2-2; 12 positions match TRBD1. With 4 bases clipped from V and 11 bases from J, the junction kept 5 bases outside the gene matches. The CDR3 runs to 14 residues. CDR1 and CDR2 (germline): MNHEY, SVGAGI. CDR3 DNA: TGTGCCAGCAGTTCCGGGACAGGGGGCGTCGAGCTGTTTTTT. This encodes CASSSGTGGVELFF.

There are a few counts of this clonotype. The chain uses TRBV15 and TRBJ2-5; no clear D gene. This CDR3 has 15 amino acids. V gave up 0 bases and J gave up 3 bases, with 11 bases separating them. Germline V CDR1 and CDR2: LNHNV, YYDKDF (reference sequence). The DNA for the CDR3 is TGTGCCACCAGCAGAGATCATTTCTTAAAAGAGACCCAGTACTTC. This sequence encodes CATSRDHFLKETQYF.

This chain connects TRBV11-2 to TRBJ1-2; D not resolved. V shed 6 bases and J shed 8 bases, with 13 bases lying between them. Germline V gives CDR1 SGHAT, CDR2 FQNNGV. The CDR3 length is 12 residues. CDR3 residues: CASSREGYGYTF. Here the CDR3 DNA reads TGTGCCAGCAGTCGGGAAGGGTACGGCTACACCTTC.

CDR3 residues: CASHQTGTNYGYTF. CDR3 DNA: TGTGCCAGCCACCAGACAGGGACTAACTATGGCTACACCTTC. The rearrangement links TRBV18 to TRBJ1-2; TRBD1 matches at 7 bases. This CDR3 contains 14 residues. The germline V gene has CDR1 KGHSH and CDR2 LQKENI. With 8 bases clipped from V and 0 bases from J, the junction kept 6 bases outside the gene matches.

This clonotype was detected a few times. The chain uses TRBV6-1 and TRBJ1-2; D uncertain. Trimming took 2 bases from V and 1 from J, leaving 14 bases between them. CDR3 length: 16 residues. The germline CDR1 and CDR2 sequences are MNHNS and SASEGT. This chain's CDR3 is CASSERARPYNYGYTF. The DNA for the CDR3 is TGTGCCAGCAGTGAAAGGGCCCGGCCGTATAACTATGGCTACACCTTC.

This clonotype was picked up a small number of times. The rearrangement links TRBV2 to TRBJ2-5; D ambiguous. CDR1 is SNHLY and CDR2 is FYNNEI in the germline V gene. The CDR3 totals 13 residues. V lost 4 bases and J 5 bases, leaving 11 bases between the germline ends. The CDR3 is CASSVWPRETQYF. CDR3 in DNA: TGTGCCAGCAGTGTCTGGCCCCGCGAGACCCAGTACTTC.

The chain employs TRBV6-2 or TRBV6-3 and TRBJ2-1; TRBD2 aligns across 10 bases. Germline V gives CDR1 MNHEY, CDR2 SVGEGT. The CDR3 has 16 amino acids. Unmatched junction bases numbered 17, after V lost 6 bases and J lost 12 bases. CDR3 DNA sequence: TGTGCCAGCAGCTTGCCCACTAGCGGGACCCCGGTTGGGCAGTTCTTC. Its protein is CASSLPTSGTPVGQFF.

The V and J genes are TRBV15 and TRBJ2-7, with 9 bases aligning to TRBD2. V gave up 0 bases and J gave up 3 bases; unmatched junction bases: 0. This CDR3 has 14 residues. Germline lookup yields CDR1 LNHNV and CDR2 YYDKDF (reference sequence). The CDR3, as DNA: TGTGCCACCAGCAGAGAGACTAGCGGCTACGAGCAGTACTTC. This codes for CATSRETSGYEQYF. Full variable domain (outside the CDR3, taken from reference TRBV15 and TRBJ2-7): DAMVIQNPRYQVTQFGKPVTLSCSQTLNHNVMYWYQQKSSQAPKLLFHYYDKDFNNEADTPDNFQSRRPNTSFCFLDIRSPGLGDTAMYLCATSRETSGYEQYFGPGTRLTVT.

The genes are TRBV29-1 and TRBJ2-3; D is ambiguous. The germline V gene encodes CDR1 SQVTM and CDR2 ANQGSEA. The CDR3 loop spans 11 amino acids. Trimming left V 4 bases short and J 6 bases short, with 8 bases between. In DNA form, the CDR3 reads TGCAGCGTTGTAATCCAGGATACGCAGTATTTT. Protein: CSVVIQDTQYF.

The V gene is TRBV5-1, the J gene TRBJ2-2, with TRBD1 matching over 9 bases. Germline CDR1 SGHRS, CDR2 YFSETQ. This CDR3 region has 17 residues. Trimming took 3 bases from V and 3 from J; bases not matched to a gene: 9. The CDR3 here is CASSSGQGSIHTGELFF. For the CDR3, the DNA is TGCGCCAGCAGCTCGGGACAGGGCAGTATACACACCGGGGAGCTGTTTTTT.